Given below is one T cell receptor (beta chain) in context. What it binds is unknown. Germline assignment: CDR1 LGHDT and CDR2 YNNKEL (reference sequence). The CDR3 runs to 16 residues. cDNA was produced in eight separate reactions per sample. TCRdb reprocessed the 5' RACE reads and reports one entry per CDR3 protein, with no DNA. There are about 160,000 distinct CDR3 sequences in the sample, with about 2.4% held by the top ten. This record belongs to a study of monozygotic twins with inflammatory bowel disease. Whole-study findings and limits: Diversity of TCRbeta measured by inverse Simpson was lower in IBD patients than in healthy co-twins.

The source material was blood. V is TRBV3-1 and J is TRBJ2-2; the TRBD2 assignment by TCRdb is unverifiable without DNA. This receptor was obtained from a human donor with ulcerative colitis or Crohn's disease, or a healthy co-twin of an affected twin (not recorded which). The CDR3: CASSQGPPPISGELFF.